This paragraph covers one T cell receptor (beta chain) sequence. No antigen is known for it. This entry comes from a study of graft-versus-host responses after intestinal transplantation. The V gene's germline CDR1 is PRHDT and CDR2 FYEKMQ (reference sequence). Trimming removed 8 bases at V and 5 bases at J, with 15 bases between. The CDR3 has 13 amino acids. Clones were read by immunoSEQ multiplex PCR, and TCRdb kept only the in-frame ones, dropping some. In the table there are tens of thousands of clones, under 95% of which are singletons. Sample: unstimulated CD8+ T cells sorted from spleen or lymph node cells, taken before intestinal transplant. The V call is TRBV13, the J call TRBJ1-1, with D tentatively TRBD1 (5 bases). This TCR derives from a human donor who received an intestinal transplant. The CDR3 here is CASDGGGGTEAFF. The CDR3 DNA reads TGTGCCAGCGATGGGGGTGGAGGGACTGAAGCTTTCTTT.